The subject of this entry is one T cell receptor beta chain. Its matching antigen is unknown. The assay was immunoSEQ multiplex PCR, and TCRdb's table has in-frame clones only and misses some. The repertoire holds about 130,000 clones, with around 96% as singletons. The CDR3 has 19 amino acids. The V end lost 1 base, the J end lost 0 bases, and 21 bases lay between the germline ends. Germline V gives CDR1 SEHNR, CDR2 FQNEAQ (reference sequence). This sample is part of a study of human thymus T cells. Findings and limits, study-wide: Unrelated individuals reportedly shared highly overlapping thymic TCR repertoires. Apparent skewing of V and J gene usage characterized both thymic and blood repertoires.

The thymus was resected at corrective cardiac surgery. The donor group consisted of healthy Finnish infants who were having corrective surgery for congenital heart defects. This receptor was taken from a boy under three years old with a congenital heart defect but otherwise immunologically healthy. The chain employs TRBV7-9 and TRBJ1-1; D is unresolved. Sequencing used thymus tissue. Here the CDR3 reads CASSLVGWSDILMNTEAFF. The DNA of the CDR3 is TGTGCCAGCAGCTTAGTAGGTTGGTCAGATATTCTCATGAACACTGAAGCTTTCTTT. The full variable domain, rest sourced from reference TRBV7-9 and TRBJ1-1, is DTGVSQNPRHKITKRGQNVTFRCDPISEHNRLYWYRQTLGQGPEFLTYFQNEAQLEKSRLLSDRFSAERPKGSFSTLEIQRTEQGDSAMYLCASSLVGWSDILMNTEAFFGQGTRLTVV.